What follows are 11 T cell receptor beta chains derived from one specimen sequenced in a study of blood T cell repertoires in COVID-19. Profiled with immunoSEQ multiplex PCR; TCRdb holds only in-frame clones, not every one. The sample contains tens of thousands of clones, about 85% of which appear only once. Sequenced sample: peripheral blood. The receptors derive from a woman at least 80 years old in a cohort sampled during active or convalescent COVID-19.

J is TRBJ2-2 and V is TRBV14; possible D gene TRBD1, 5 bases. This CDR3 has 12 residues. V lost 4 bases to trimming and J lost 8 bases, with 8 bases between them. CDR1 and CDR2 from the germline V gene are SGHDN and FVKESK. The chain's CDR3 is CASSPRQGELFF. CDR3 sequence (DNA): TGTGCCAGCAGCCCCAGACAGGGGGAGCTGTTTTTT. The full variable domain, its missing parts supplied by reference TRBV14 and TRBJ2-2, is EAGVTQFPSHSVIEKGQTVTLRCDPISGHDNLYWYRRVMGKEIKFLLHFVKESKQDESGMPNNRFLAERTGGTYSTLKVQPAELEDSGVYFCASSPRQGELFFGEGSRLTVL.

The sample holds one count of this clone. J is TRBJ1-2 and V is TRBV15, with 7 positions matching TRBD1. The CDR3 loop spans 15 amino acids. Germline-derived CDR1 and CDR2 are LNHNV and YYDKDF (reference sequence). V trimming: 0 bases; J trimming: 4 bases; junction bases outside the gene matches: 5. The CDR3, as DNA: TGTGCCACCAGCAGAGATCCGGGACAGAGCTATGGCTACACCTTC. Its protein product is CATSRDPGQSYGYTF.

The chain couples TRBV5-1 to TRBJ1-3; D not resolved. The CDR3 sequence is 17 residues long. V shed 2 bases and J shed 1 base, with 16 bases lying between them. Germline CDR1 SGHRS, CDR2 YFSETQ. This CDR3 is CASSFSLGSTSGNTIYF. CDR3 coding DNA: TGCGCCAGCAGCTTTTCGCTGGGCAGTACTTCTGGAAACACCATATATTTT.

In this sample, this clone turned up once. The chain recombines TRBV30 with TRBJ1-4, with D maybe TRBD1 (6 bases). Germline V gene lookup returns CDR1 GTSNPN and CDR2 SVGIG (reference sequence). This CDR3 comprises 16 residues. Trimming took 1 base from V and 4 from J, leaving 16 bases between them. CDR3 region: CAWSAPMAGDNEKLFF. The CDR3 DNA reads TGTGCCTGGAGTGCCCCGATGGCAGGGGATAATGAAAAACTGTTTTTT.

The V and J genes are TRBV6-5 and TRBJ1-5; possible D gene TRBD1, 5 bases. CDR1 is MNHEY and CDR2 is SVGAGI in the germline V gene. The CDR3 loop spans 13 amino acids. V gave up 8 bases and J gave up 2 bases, with 10 bases separating them. Written as DNA, the CDR3 is TGTGCCAGCCAGGAAGGGGGCAATCAGCCCCAGCATTTT. It yields the protein CASQEGGNQPQHF.

In its sample, this clone was seen once. The V gene is TRBV6-1, the J gene TRBJ2-3, with TRBD2 matching over 11 bases. Germline V CDR1 and CDR2: MNHNS, SASEGT. The CDR3 loop spans 17 amino acids. The V segment lost 4 bases and the J segment 5 bases; nucleotides outside the gene matches: 11. The CDR3 nucleotides are TGTGCCAGCAGTGTAACCGGGACTAGCGGTGGGAGAGATACGCAGTATTTT. The encoded protein is CASSVTGTSGGRDTQYF.

The genes are TRBV18 and TRBJ1-1, with TRBD1 matching over 7 bases. This CDR3 comprises 15 residues. V lost 3 bases, J lost 1 base, and 5 bases stayed unmatched. Germline V gene sequence: CDR1 KGHSH, CDR2 LQKENI. The CDR3 region has the DNA TGTGCCAGCTCACCTAAAAGGACAGGGAACACTGAAGCTTTCTTT. Its translation: CASSPKRTGNTEAFF.

The chain couples TRBV3-1 (or the pseudogene TRBV3-2) to TRBJ2-7; TRBD2 might be the D (6 bases). This CDR3 is built from 14 residues. V was trimmed by 0 bases and J by 2 bases, leaving 8 bases between them. Per the germline V gene, CDR1 is LGHDT and CDR2 is YNNKEL (reference sequence). CDR3 in DNA: TGTGCCAGCAGCCAAGACGGCGGGACCTACGAGCAGTACTTC. Its translation is CASSQDGGTYEQYF.

CDR3 bases: TGTGCCAGCTCTGCGGCTACAGATACGCAGTATTTT. This translates into CASSAATDTQYF. The chain recombines TRBV9 with TRBJ2-3, with D unclear. Between the trimmed V and J ends, which lost 7 bases and 3 bases, there was a span of 9 bases. CDR3 length equals 12 residues. Germline V gene sequence: CDR1 SGDLS, CDR2 YYNGEE. The full variable domain, rest sourced from reference TRBV9 and TRBJ2-3, is DSGVTQTPKHLITATGQRVTLRCSPRSGDLSVYWYQQSLDQGLQFLIQYYNGEERAKGNILERFSAQQFPDLHSELNLSSLELGDSALYFCASSAATDTQYFGPGTRLTVL.

This CDR3 is CASSSQGAVTEAFF. The CDR3, as DNA: TGTGCCAGCAGTTCACAGGGGGCGGTAACTGAAGCTTTCTTT. This chain uses TRBV6-5 with TRBJ1-1; 9 bases are a match to TRBD1. The CDR3 length is 14 residues. Germline CDR1 reads MNHEY; CDR2 reads SVGAGI. Germline trimming cut 4 bases from V and 5 bases from J; bases unmatched to any gene: 5.

The table lists this clone with a count of one. The chain employs TRBV10-2 and TRBJ1-4; maybe TRBD1 (5 bases). This CDR3 spans 14 amino acids. Germline loops: CDR1 WSHSY, CDR2 SAAADI. Trimming took off 1 base at V and 5 bases at J, with 8 bases between the two ends. The CDR3 is CASSEYRRNEKLFF. Written as DNA, the CDR3 is TGCGCCAGCAGTGAGTACAGGCGAAATGAAAAACTGTTTTTT.